This T cell receptor beta chain was sequenced during a study of T cell responses to AZD1222 COVID-19 vaccine. Study conclusions and caveats: Scientists sampled the repertoires only once the peak T cell response had passed. There were mostly white British donors and more females than males, and clonal diversity was possibly underestimated. Vaccine-associated CD4 TCRs ranged over spike, dominating at 160-218 and 743-854.

With V trimmed by 7 bases and J by 6 bases, 8 bases remained unmatched. The CDR3 spans 13 residues. Comment on this clone: Its antigen is as yet unknown.

This table comes from immunoSEQ multiplex PCR, and its TCRdb copy is limited to in-frame clones, with some not included. The table shows approximately 120,000 clones, with around 89% occurring only once. The receptor comes from an adult in good health. Sequencing used peripheral blood, obtained on day 0 of MenACWY control vaccination. The chain has TRBV12-3 or TRBV12-4 and TRBJ1-2; TRBD1 aligns across 7 bases. This CDR3 is CASNFRGGHGYTF. The CDR3 DNA follows: TGTGCCAGCAACTTCAGGGGGGGCCATGGCTACACCTTC.